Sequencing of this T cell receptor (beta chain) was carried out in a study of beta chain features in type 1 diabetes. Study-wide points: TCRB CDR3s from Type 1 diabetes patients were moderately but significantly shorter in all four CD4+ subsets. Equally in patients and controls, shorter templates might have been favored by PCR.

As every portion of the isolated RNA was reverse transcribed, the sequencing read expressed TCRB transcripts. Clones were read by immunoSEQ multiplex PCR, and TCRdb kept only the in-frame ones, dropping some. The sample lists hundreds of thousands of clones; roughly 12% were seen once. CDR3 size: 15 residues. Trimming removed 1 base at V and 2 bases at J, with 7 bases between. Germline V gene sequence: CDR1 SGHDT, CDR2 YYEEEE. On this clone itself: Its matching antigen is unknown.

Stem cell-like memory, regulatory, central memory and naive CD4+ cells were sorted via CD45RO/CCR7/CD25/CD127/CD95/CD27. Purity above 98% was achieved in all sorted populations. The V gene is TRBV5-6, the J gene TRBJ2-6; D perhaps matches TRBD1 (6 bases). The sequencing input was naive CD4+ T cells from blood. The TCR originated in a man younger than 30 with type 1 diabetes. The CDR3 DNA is TGTGCCAGCAGCTTGAGGACAGCTGGGGCCAACGTCCTGACTTTC. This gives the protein CASSLRTAGANVLTF.